This TCR beta chain was retrieved from a study of T cell responses to AZD1222 COVID-19 vaccine. Study-level results: Reports say nearly half of spike-specific TCRs go after unmutated variant regions. Spike-specific TCR repertoires showed rising breadth and depth after two AZD1222 doses.

A remark on this clone: The antigen remains undetermined.

TCRdb's copy holds only in-frame clones and misses some; the assay was immunoSEQ multiplex PCR. The sample includes roughly 150,000 clones, 91% of them seen just once. The CDR3 is made up of 16 amino acids. V was trimmed by 0 bases and J by 7 bases, leaving 16 bases between them. Germline assignment: CDR1 SGHAT and CDR2 FQNNGV. The chain is built from TRBV11-2 and TRBJ2-1; D remains ambiguous. The sequenced sample was peripheral blood, obtained on day 0 of AZD1222 vaccination. The source of this sequence is an adult in good health. As DNA, the CDR3 is TGTGCCAGCAGCTTAGAGGTTGTGGCCCGGGCAAATGAGCAGTTCTTC. It specifies CASSLEVVARANEQFF.